The 28 T cell receptor beta chains presented below share a single source sample, sequenced in a study of T-cell reconstitution after alpha-beta-depleted transplantation in children. Unique molecular identifiers were incorporated during preparation of the TCRbeta library. Via MiXCR, TCRdb re-called the PCR reads, giving one row per CDR3 protein. The sample holds 250,000 to 350,000 distinct CDR3 sequences, 9.9% seen once. The sample in question was PBMCs from the stem cell graft donor, obtained from the stem cell graft. Receptors were obtained from a human donor who donated a stem cell graft to a child with SCID.

The chain has TRBV6-2 or TRBV6-3 and TRBJ2-4; perhaps TRBD2 as D (6 bases). V shed 2 bases and J shed 7 bases, with 12 bases lying between them. CDR3 length: 14 residues. Germline CDR1 and CDR2: MNHEY and SVGEGT. The DNA for the CDR3 is TGTGCCAGCAGTTACATTGGGAGGAGTAACATTCAGTACTTC. Translated: CASSYIGRSNIQYF.

The V and J genes are TRBV5-1 and TRBJ2-3; no reliable D call. The germline gives CDR1 SGHRS, CDR2 YFSETQ. V was clipped by 0 bases and J by 6 bases, with 8 bases between them. The CDR3 sequence is 13 residues long. CDR3 DNA sequence: TGCGCCAGCAGCTTGGTGTCCCGGGATACGCAGTATTTT. Translation gives CASSLVSRDTQYF.

This CDR3 reads CASSLAGQAGGTDTQYF. CDR3 sequence (DNA): TGTGCCAGCAGTTTGGCCGGCCAGGCTGGGGGCACAGATACGCAGTATTTT. V is TRBV12-3 or TRBV12-4 and J is TRBJ2-3; D not certain. CDR3 length equals 17 residues. V lost 3 bases, J lost 1 base, and 17 bases lay in between.

The rearrangement links TRBV5-6 to TRBJ2-1; possibly TRBD2 for D (7 bases). In germline, CDR1 is SGHDT, CDR2 YYEEEE. CDR3 length: 15 residues. Trimming removed 5 bases from V and 4 bases from J, with 16 bases in between. CDR3 region: CASSYAGAQYNEQFF. The DNA of the CDR3 is TGTGCCAGCAGTTATGCGGGGGCCCAATACAATGAGCAGTTCTTC.

This clonotype was counted between two and nine times. The genes are TRBV4-2 and TRBJ1-1; D might be TRBD1 (6 bases). The CDR3 is 14 amino acids. CDR1 is LGHNA and CDR2 is YNFKEQ in the germline V gene. The V gene lost 0 bases and the J gene lost 10 bases, with 15 bases spanning the gap. CDR3 sequence: CASSQDLGTPSAFF. CDR3 coding DNA: TGTGCCAGCAGCCAAGATCTTGGGACACCCTCAGCTTTCTTT.

The genes are TRBV11-2 and TRBJ2-2, with 8 bases identical to TRBD1. The CDR3 extends over 15 amino acids. Germline V gene sequence: CDR1 SGHAT, CDR2 FQNNGV. The V gene end was trimmed by 5 bases and the J gene end by 7 bases; junction bases not matched to a gene: 9. CDR3 DNA: TGTGCCAGCAGCCGTGTGGACAGGGCTGGCGGGGAGCTGTTTTTT. Encoded protein: CASSRVDRAGGELFF.

This clonotype appeared a few times. V and J are TRBV6-2 or TRBV6-3 and TRBJ1-2, with D unclear. This CDR3 is 13 amino acids long. Germline loops: CDR1 MNHEY, CDR2 SVGEGT. Trimming took 2 bases from V and 6 from J, leaving 10 bases between them. CDR3 DNA sequence: TGTGCCAGCAGTTACAAGACCGCGAATGGCTACACCTTC. The encoded protein is CASSYKTANGYTF.

V usage is TRBV20-1 and J usage is TRBJ2-3; 15 bases are a match to TRBD2. CDR1 is DFQATT, CDR2 SNEGSKA, per germline (reference sequence). CDR3 length: 19 residues. V shed 1 base, J shed 0 bases, and the junction held 8 bases outside the gene matches. This CDR3 reads CSARVGLAGGRLSTDTQYF. CDR3 DNA: TGCAGTGCTAGAGTGGGACTAGCGGGGGGCCGGTTGAGCACAGATACGCAGTATTTT.

There are a few counts of this clonotype. V and J are TRBV20-1 and TRBJ1-2; a weak D match, TRBD1 (5 bases). The V gene's germline CDR1 is DFQATT and CDR2 SNEGSKA (reference sequence). V lost 0 bases to trimming and J lost 8 bases, with 22 bases between them. The CDR3 is 16 amino acids. Written as DNA, the CDR3 is TGCAGTGCTAGAGACACCGCTTCAGGGTTTCGGACGGGCTACACCTTC. Its translation: CSARDTASGFRTGYTF.

The chain links TRBV6-1 to TRBJ1-2; 7 nucleotides line up with TRBD1. V trimming: 10 bases; J trimming: 4 bases; junction bases outside the gene matches: 9. Germline V gene sequence: CDR1 MNHNS, CDR2 SASEGT. This CDR3 is built from 13 residues. The CDR3 loop is CATDPGDSYGYTF. The CDR3 region has the DNA TGTGCCACCGACCCGGGGGACAGCTATGGCTACACCTTC.

This clonotype has a handful of counts. The chain combines TRBV20-1 with TRBJ1-2; D possibly corresponds to TRBD1 (5 bases). The germline CDR1 and CDR2 sequences are DFQATT and SNEGSKA (reference sequence). This CDR3 region has 13 residues. The V and J ends lost 0 bases and 4 bases respectively, with 9 bases between them. CDR3 protein: CSARDGGTYGYTF. As DNA, the CDR3 is TGCAGTGCTAGAGATGGCGGGACCTATGGCTACACCTTC.

The rearrangement uses TRBV5-5 and TRBJ1-6, with D unclear. V lost 4 bases, J lost 7 bases, and 12 bases lay in between. Germline CDR1 reads SGHKS; CDR2 reads YYEKEE (reference sequence). This CDR3 comprises 14 residues. CDR3 nucleotides: TGTGCCAGCAGCGTAGGGCCACCAAATTCACCCCTCCACTTT. Its protein product is CASSVGPPNSPLHF.

The rearrangement links TRBV12-3 or TRBV12-4 to TRBJ2-1; D gene uncertain. V dropped 4 bases and J dropped 12 bases, with 10 bases sitting between them. This CDR3 is built from 11 residues. The CDR3 DNA is TGTGCCAGCAGTTGGACGCATGGGCAGTTCTTC. This sequence encodes CASSWTHGQFF.

V gene TRBV18 combines with J gene TRBJ2-1; D might be TRBD2 (5 bases). V was clipped by 5 bases and J by 7 bases, with 15 bases between them. The CDR3 is 14 amino acids. Germline CDR1 KGHSH, CDR2 LQKENI. CDR3 DNA sequence: TGTGCCAGCTCAGCCGGGGTCACGGTGAATGAGCAGTTCTTC. Its protein is CASSAGVTVNEQFF.

CDR3 DNA: TGTGCCAGCAGTGAAATTCGCGTGAACAGACCCGAAGCTTTCTTT. It encodes CASSEIRVNRPEAFF. This rearrangement joins TRBV6-1 to TRBJ1-1; D is ambiguous. The ends were cut back, 2 bases at V and 8 bases at J, with 18 bases in the middle. This CDR3 has 15 residues. Germline V gene lookup returns CDR1 MNHNS and CDR2 SASEGT.

This clonotype was counted at least ten times. The rearrangement joins TRBV29-1 to TRBJ1-1, with a tentative D call TRBD1 (5 bases). The CDR3 covers 12 residues. The V and J ends lost 7 bases and 8 bases respectively, with 17 bases between them. CDR1 and CDR2 from the germline V gene are SQVTM and ANQGSEA. The CDR3 coding sequence is TGCAGCGGTACTCTTCCTGGGGCCGAAGCTTTCTTT. Its translation: CSGTLPGAEAFF.

This clonotype was counted ten times or more. V gene TRBV29-1 combines with J gene TRBJ2-3; D is unresolved. The ends were cut back, 3 bases at V and 0 bases at J, with 13 bases in the middle. In germline, CDR1 is SQVTM, CDR2 ANQGSEA. This CDR3 has 15 amino acids. The CDR3 DNA reads TGCAGCGTTGATGATTTCGTTACTAGCACAGATACGCAGTATTTT. Encoded protein: CSVDDFVTSTDTQYF.

This clonotype was found a few times. V gene TRBV2 combines with J gene TRBJ1-2, with unresolved D. The ends were cut back, 2 bases at V and 5 bases at J, with 15 bases in the middle. Per the germline V gene, CDR1 is SNHLY and CDR2 is FYNNEI. The CDR3 contains 15 residues. The CDR3 coding sequence is TGTGCCAGCAGTGAACGGGCTCCCCTGTTATATGGCTACACCTTC. This codes for CASSERAPLLYGYTF.

This clonotype was observed many times. This rearrangement joins TRBV27 to TRBJ1-1, with TRBD1 as a possible D gene (6 bases). This CDR3 region has 15 residues. The V and J ends lost 0 bases and 1 base respectively, with 9 bases between them. Per germline, CDR1 MNHEY and CDR2 SMNVEV (reference sequence). CDR3 bases: TGTGCCAGCAGTTTATCCCCGACAGGGAACACTGAAGCTTTCTTT. It codes for CASSLSPTGNTEAFF.

The chain uses TRBV20-1 and TRBJ2-3; 9 bases agree with TRBD2. The CDR3 extends over 17 amino acids. CDR1 and CDR2 from the germline V gene are DFQATT and SNEGSKA (reference sequence). After removal of 3 bases from V and 7 bases from J, the junction contained 17 bases not matched to a gene. The CDR3 protein is CSASSNSGTSYMNTQYF. In DNA, the CDR3 is TGCAGTGCTAGCTCTAACTCCGGGACTAGCTATATGAATACGCAGTATTTT.

This chain links TRBV9 with TRBJ2-2, with D unclear. The V and J ends lost 6 bases and 4 bases respectively, with 7 bases between them. The germline gives CDR1 SGDLS, CDR2 YYNGEE. This CDR3 contains 12 residues. The CDR3 region is CASTRGTGELFF. CDR3 bases: TGTGCCAGCACACGCGGCACCGGGGAGCTGTTTTTT.

This chain links TRBV12-3 or TRBV12-4 with TRBJ1-5; no firm D call. With 2 bases removed from V and 9 bases from J, the gap between germline ends came to 11 bases. CDR3 size: 13 residues. The CDR3 reads CASSLKEFLPQHF. The DNA of the CDR3 is TGTGCCAGCAGTTTAAAGGAGTTTCTGCCCCAGCATTTT.

This clonotype occurred a few times. The V call is TRBV7-8, the J call TRBJ2-7; either TRBD1 or TRBD2 may supply D (5 bases each). This CDR3 has 14 amino acids. Germline-derived CDR1 and CDR2 are SGHVS and FQNEAQ. Trimming left V 5 bases short and J 2 bases short, with 13 bases between. The CDR3 protein is CASSPWDQAYEQYF. The CDR3 DNA sequence: TGTGCCAGCAGCCCTTGGGACCAGGCCTACGAGCAGTACTTC.

This rearrangement joins TRBV20-1 to TRBJ2-5; TRBD2 might be the D (7 bases). Germline-derived CDR1 and CDR2 are DFQATT and SNEGSKA (reference sequence). The germline V and J ends were trimmed by 3 bases and 1 base, with 15 bases remaining between them. The CDR3 length is 15 residues. The CDR3 nucleotides read TGCAGTGCTAGGGCTGTGGCGGGGGCCCAAGAGACCCAGTACTTC. Translation gives CSARAVAGAQETQYF.

This rearrangement joins TRBV20-1 to TRBJ2-5; a weak D match, TRBD2 (6 bases). Germline values: CDR1 DFQATT, CDR2 SNEGSKA (reference sequence). Trimming left V 5 bases short and J 2 bases short, with 12 bases between. This CDR3 spans 13 amino acids. The CDR3 region is CSAPSSAQETQYF. The CDR3 DNA reads TGCAGTGCTCCCTCTAGCGCTCAAGAGACCCAGTACTTC.

The rearrangement joins TRBV12-3 or TRBV12-4 to TRBJ2-1, with no clear D. The germline V and J ends were trimmed by 5 bases and 3 bases, with 8 bases remaining between them. This CDR3 is built from 13 residues. The CDR3 DNA sequence: TGTGCCAGCAGTAGAGGCTACTACAATGAGCAGTTCTTC. It yields the protein CASSRGYYNEQFF.

The chain has TRBV7-2 and TRBJ1-5, with unresolved D. V was cut by 0 bases and J by 4 bases, with 10 bases left in between. Germline V gene data show CDR1 as SGHTA and CDR2 as FQGNSA. The CDR3 is made up of 15 amino acids. Written as DNA, the CDR3 is TGTGCCAGCAGCTTAGCGCTACAACGGAATCAGCCCCAGCATTTT. Protein: CASSLALQRNQPQHF.

This clonotype was counted between two and nine times. The rearrangement links TRBV12-3 or TRBV12-4 to TRBJ1-6; 7 nucleotides agree with TRBD1. The CDR3 has 13 residues. V lost 8 bases, J lost 10 bases, and 8 bases stayed unmatched. This chain's CDR3 is CASGSKGGSPLHF. CDR3 in DNA: TGTGCCAGCGGGAGTAAAGGGGGCTCACCCCTCCACTTT.